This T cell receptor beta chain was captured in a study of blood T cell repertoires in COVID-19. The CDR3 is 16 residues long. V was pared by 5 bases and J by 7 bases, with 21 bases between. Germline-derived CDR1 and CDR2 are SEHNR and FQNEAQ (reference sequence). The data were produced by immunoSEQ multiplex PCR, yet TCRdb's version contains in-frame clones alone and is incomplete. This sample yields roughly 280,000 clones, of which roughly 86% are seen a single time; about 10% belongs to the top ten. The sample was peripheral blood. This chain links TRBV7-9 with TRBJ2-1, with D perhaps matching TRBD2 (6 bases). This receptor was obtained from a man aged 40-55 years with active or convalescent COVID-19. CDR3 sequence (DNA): TGTGCCAGCAGCGGCAGCGGGCCCACAATACGGAATGAGCAGTTCTTC. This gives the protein CASSGSGPTIRNEQFF.